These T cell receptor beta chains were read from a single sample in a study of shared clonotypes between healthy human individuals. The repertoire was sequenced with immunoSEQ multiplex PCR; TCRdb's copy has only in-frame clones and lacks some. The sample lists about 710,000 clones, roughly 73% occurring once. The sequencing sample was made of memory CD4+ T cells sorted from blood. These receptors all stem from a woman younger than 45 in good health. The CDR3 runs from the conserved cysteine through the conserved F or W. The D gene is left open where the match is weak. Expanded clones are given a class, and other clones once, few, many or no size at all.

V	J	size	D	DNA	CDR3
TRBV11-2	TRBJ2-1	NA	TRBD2	TGTGCCAGCAGCTCCCCCGGACTAGCGGGATGGAATGAGCAGTTCTTC	CASSSPGLAGWNEQFF
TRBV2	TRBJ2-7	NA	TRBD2	TGTGCCAGCAGCGGGGGAGCGGGAGGAGTGAAGAAGCAGTACTTC	CASSGGAGGVKKQYF
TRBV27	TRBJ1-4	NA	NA	TGTGCCAGCATGCGGGGGAGCTTTGGTGAAAAACTGTTTTTT	CASMRGSFGEKLFF
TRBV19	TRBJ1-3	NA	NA	TGTGCCAGTAAACGGGCCGGCCGCCTGGACACCATATATTTT	CASKRAGRLDTIYF
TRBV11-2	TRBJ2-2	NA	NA	TGTGCCAGCAGCCCTCGGGTTACCCTAGGCTCCGGGGAGCTGTTTTTT	CASSPRVTLGSGELFF
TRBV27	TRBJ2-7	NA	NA	TGTGCCAGCATCGGTGGCGGAACCTACGAGCAGTACTTC	CASIGGGTYEQYF
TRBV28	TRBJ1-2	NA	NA	TGTGCCAGCAGTCGACAGGTCATTGGCTACACCTTC	CASSRQVIGYTF
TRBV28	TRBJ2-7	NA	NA	TGTGCCAGCAGTCCTCTCCGCTTGGGGGCTTCAGACGAGCAGTACTTC	CASSPLRLGASDEQYF
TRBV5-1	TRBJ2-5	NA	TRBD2	TGCGCCAGCAGCCCAGTAGCGGGAGGAGGCGAGACCCAGTACTTC	CASSPVAGGGETQYF
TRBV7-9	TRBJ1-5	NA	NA	TGTGCCAGCAGCTCTCAGGGGAATCAGCCCCAGCATTTT	CASSSQGNQPQHF
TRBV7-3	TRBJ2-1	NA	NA	TGTGCCAGCAGCTTAACGGCAGGGGAGGACAATGAGCAGTTCTTC	CASSLTAGEDNEQFF
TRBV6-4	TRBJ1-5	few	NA	TGTGCCAGCAGTGACCAAGCACAGGGGCCCCAGCATTTT	CASSDQAQGPQHF
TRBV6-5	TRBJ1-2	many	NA	TGTGCCAGCAGTTACTCGAATGCTGGCGGCTATGGCTACACCTTC	CASSYSNAGGYGYTF
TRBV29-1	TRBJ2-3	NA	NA	TGCAGCGTTGAGGCACCGTCCTTAGGCACAGATACGCAGTATTTT	CSVEAPSLGTDTQYF
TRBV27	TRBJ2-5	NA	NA	TGTGCCAGCAGTTTATCGATTAGTAGCCAAGAGACCCAGTACTTC	CASSLSISSQETQYF
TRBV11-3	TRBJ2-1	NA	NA	TGTGCCAGCAGCCGAACGGGGAACAATGAGCAGTTCTTC	CASSRTGNNEQFF
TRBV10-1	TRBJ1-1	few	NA	TGCGCCAGCAGTGGGCAAAGGAACACTGAAGCTTTCTTT	CASSGQRNTEAFF
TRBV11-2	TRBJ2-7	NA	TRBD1	TGTGCCAGCAGCCGGATACCGGGACAGGGGGGGGAGCAGTACTTC	CASSRIPGQGGEQYF
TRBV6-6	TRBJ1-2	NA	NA	TGTGCCAGCAGTTACGCTTCGGGGGCAGGGGGCTACACCTTC	CASSYASGAGGYTF
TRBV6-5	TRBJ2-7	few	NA	TGTGCCAGCAGCCGAGGACTAAACTCCTACGAGCAGTACTTC	CASSRGLNSYEQYF
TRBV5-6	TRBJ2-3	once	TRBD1	TGTGCCAGCAGCTTGTTGGACAGGGGATCAGATACGCAGTATTTT	CASSLLDRGSDTQYF
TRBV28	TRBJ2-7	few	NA	TGTGCCAGCACCAAGGGGACGGCCTACGAGCAGTACTTC	CASTKGTAYEQYF
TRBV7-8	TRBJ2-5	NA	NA	TGTGCCAGCAGCTTAGCTGGGTGGGCCCAGTACTTC	CASSLAGWAQYF
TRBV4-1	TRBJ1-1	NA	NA	TGCGCCAGCAGCCAATGGGAAAGGGAGGTGGCTTTCTTT	CASSQWEREVAFF
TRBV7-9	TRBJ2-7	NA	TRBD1	TGTGCCAGCAGCTTAGTGGGACAGGGTATCGACGAGCAGTACTTC	CASSLVGQGIDEQYF
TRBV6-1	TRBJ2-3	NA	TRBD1	TGTGCCAGCAGACCGGGACAGGGCACAGATACGCAGTATTTT	CASRPGQGTDTQYF
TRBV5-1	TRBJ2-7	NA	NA	TGCGCCAGCAGCTTCTCAGGGCGCTACGAGCAGTACTTC	CASSFSGRYEQYF
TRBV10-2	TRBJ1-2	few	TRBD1	TGCGCCAGCAGTGCACCGGGACAGACTAACTATGGCTACACCTTC	CASSAPGQTNYGYTF
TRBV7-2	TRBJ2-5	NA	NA	TGTGCCAGCAGCCCAGAGGGGGGGTTTTCAGAGACCCAGTACTTC	CASSPEGGFSETQYF
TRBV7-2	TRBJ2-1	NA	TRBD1	TGTGCCAGCAGCTTAGGAAGCCGCAGGGGGAGCTCCTACAATGAGCAGTTCTTC	CASSLGSRRGSSYNEQFF
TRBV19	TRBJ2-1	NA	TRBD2	TGTGCCAGTAGTATCTCTAGCGGGAGGGCCGTATGGTACAATGAGCAGTTCTTC	CASSISSGRAVWYNEQFF
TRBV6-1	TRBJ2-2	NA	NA	TGTGCCAGCCGTCCGGGTCTTACCTCGGGGGAGCTGTTTTTT	CASRPGLTSGELFF
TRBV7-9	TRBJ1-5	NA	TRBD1	TGTGCCAGCAGCCAGGCGGGACAGCCCTTGTATCAGCCCCAGCATTTT	CASSQAGQPLYQPQHF
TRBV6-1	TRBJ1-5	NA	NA	TGTGCCAGCTATAATCCCCATAGCAATCAGCCCCAGCATTTT	CASYNPHSNQPQHF
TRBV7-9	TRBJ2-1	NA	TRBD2	TGTGCCAGCAGCGGGGGACTAGCGGGAGGAATTGGTGAGCAGTTCTTC	CASSGGLAGGIGEQFF
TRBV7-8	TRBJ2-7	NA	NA	TGTGCCAGCAGCTTAGAAGGGGGGAGATTTTACGAGCAGTACTTC	CASSLEGGRFYEQYF
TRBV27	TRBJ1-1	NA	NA	TGTGCCAGCAGTGGAAGGTTCGACAGACCGCCTGAAGCTTTCTTT	CASSGRFDRPPEAFF
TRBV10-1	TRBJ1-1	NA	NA	TGCGCCAGCAGACGGGAGAGAGACACTGAAGCTTTCTTT	CASRRERDTEAFF
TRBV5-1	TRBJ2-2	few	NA	TGCGCCAGCAGCTTGGACGAACCGAGCACCGGGGAGCTGTTTTTT	CASSLDEPSTGELFF
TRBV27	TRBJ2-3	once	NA	TGTGCCAGCAGTTGGGCCGCCAGCACAGATACGCAGTATTTT	CASSWAASTDTQYF
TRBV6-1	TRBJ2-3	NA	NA	TGTGCCAGCAGTGCTGGGGGAGGCACAGATACGCAGTATTTT	CASSAGGGTDTQYF
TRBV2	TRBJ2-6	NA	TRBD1	TGTGCCAGCAGTCCACTATCGACAGGGATTTCTTACGGGGCCAACGTCCTGACTTTC	CASSPLSTGISYGANVLTF
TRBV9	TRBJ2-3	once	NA	TGTGCCAGCAGCGCGGACAGTCCAGATACGCAGTATTTT	CASSADSPDTQYF
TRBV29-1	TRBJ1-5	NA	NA	TGCAGCGTTGTCCTGGATTACAATCAGCCCCAGCATTTT	CSVVLDYNQPQHF
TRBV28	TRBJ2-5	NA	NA	TGTGCCAGCAGCCGACCTTTGGGGAAAGTAAACCAAGAGACCCAGTACTTC	CASSRPLGKVNQETQYF
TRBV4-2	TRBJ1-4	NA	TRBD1	TGTGCCAGCTATGACAGGGGAAATGAAAAACTGTTTTTT	CASYDRGNEKLFF
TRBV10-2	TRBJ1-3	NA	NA	TGCGCCAGCAGTGAGCGGGGGCTTTATGGAAACACCATATATTTT	CASSERGLYGNTIYF
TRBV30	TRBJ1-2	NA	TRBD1	TGTGCCTGGAGTTTGACAGGGGGGGTGGGCTACACCTTC	CAWSLTGGVGYTF
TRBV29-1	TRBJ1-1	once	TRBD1	TGCAGCGTGAACAGGGGGCGAAGTGGTGAAGCTTTCTTT	CSVNRGRSGEAFF
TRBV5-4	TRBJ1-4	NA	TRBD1	TGTGCCAGCAGCTTGGAGGGGCGACAGGGAGGGGAAAAACTGTTTTTT	CASSLEGRQGGEKLFF
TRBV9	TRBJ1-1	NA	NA	TGTGCCAGCAGCGCAGGTAGGGGCACTGAAGCTTTCTTT	CASSAGRGTEAFF
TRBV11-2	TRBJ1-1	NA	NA	TGTGCCAGCAGCTTATTCAGCCAGAACACTGAAGCTTTCTTT	CASSLFSQNTEAFF
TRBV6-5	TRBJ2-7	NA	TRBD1	TGTGCCAGCACCCCCGCGGGACAGGGGTACGAGCAGTACTTC	CASTPAGQGYEQYF
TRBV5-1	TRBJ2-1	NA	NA	TGCGCCAGCAGCTTGGCCAACAGCGGTTACAATGAGCAGTTCTTC	CASSLANSGYNEQFF
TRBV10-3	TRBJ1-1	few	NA	TGTGCCATCAGCAGGGAGGGCACTGAAGCTTTCTTT	CAISREGTEAFF
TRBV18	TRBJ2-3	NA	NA	TGTGCCAGCTCCCCATCACAGCGGACCACAGATACGCAGTATTTT	CASSPSQRTTDTQYF
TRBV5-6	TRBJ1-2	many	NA	TGTGCCAGCAGCCTTACGAAACACACTAACTATGGCTACACCTTC	CASSLTKHTNYGYTF
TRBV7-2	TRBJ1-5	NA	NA	TGTGCCAGCAGCCTAAAGACGGGTAGCAATCAGCCCCAGCATTTT	CASSLKTGSNQPQHF
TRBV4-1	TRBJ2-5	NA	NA	TGCGCCAGCAGCCTCATCGTGAGCCGGGGGGAGACCCAGTACTTC	CASSLIVSRGETQYF